The entry below describes one T cell receptor beta chain. CDR3 length: 15 amino acids. The ends lost 2 bases at V and 8 bases at J; junction bases unmatched: 10. Germline CDR1 MGHRA, CDR2 YSYEKL. Method: immunoSEQ multiplex PCR; TCRdb's copy keeps in-frame clones and lacks some. The sample lists 130,000 to 150,000 clones; roughly 89% were seen once. This entry belongs to a study of cytomegalovirus exposure and HLA in healthy donors. The chain joins TRBV4-1 to TRBJ1-2; 8 nucleotides line up with TRBD1. The sequence was obtained from a woman younger than 35 in good health and CMV-seropositive. Sequences were obtained from PBMCs. The CDR3 sequence: CASSQPVNRGGGYTF. The CDR3 nucleotides are TGCGCCAGCAGCCAACCCGTGAACAGGGGGGGAGGCTACACCTTC.